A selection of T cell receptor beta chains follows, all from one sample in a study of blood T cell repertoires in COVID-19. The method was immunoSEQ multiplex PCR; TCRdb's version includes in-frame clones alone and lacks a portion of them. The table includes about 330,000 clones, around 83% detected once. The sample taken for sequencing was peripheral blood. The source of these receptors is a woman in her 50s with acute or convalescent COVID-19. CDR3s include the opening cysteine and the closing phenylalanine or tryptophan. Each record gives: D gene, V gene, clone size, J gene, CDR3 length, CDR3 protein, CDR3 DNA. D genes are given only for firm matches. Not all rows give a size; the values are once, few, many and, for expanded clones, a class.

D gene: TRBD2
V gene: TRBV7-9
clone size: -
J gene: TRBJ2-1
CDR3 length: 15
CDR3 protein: CASSFKLAGVNEQFF
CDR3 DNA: TGTGCCAGCAGCTTCAAACTAGCGGGAGTCAATGAGCAGTTCTTC

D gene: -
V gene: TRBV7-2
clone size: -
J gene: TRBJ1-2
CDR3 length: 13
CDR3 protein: CAVREVPNYGYTF
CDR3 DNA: TGTGCCGTCAGGGAAGTCCCTAACTATGGCTACACCTTC

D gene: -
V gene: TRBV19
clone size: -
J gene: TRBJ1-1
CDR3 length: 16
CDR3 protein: CASSDQYGQLNTEAFF
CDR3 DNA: TGTGCCAGTAGCGACCAGTACGGACAGCTAAACACTGAAGCTTTCTTT

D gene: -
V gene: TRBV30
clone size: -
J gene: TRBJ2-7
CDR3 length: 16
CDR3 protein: CAWSVSRGTRSYEQYF
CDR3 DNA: TGTGCCTGGAGTGTAAGTAGAGGGACACGATCCTACGAGCAGTACTTC

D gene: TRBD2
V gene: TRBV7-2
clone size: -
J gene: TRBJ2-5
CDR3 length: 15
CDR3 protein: CASSQNGLAQETQYF
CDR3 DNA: TGTGCCAGCAGCCAGAATGGACTAGCACAAGAGACCCAGTACTTC

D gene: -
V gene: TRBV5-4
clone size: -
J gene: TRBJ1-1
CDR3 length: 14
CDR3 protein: CASSLSGVVAEAFF
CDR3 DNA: TGTGCCAGCAGCTTGTCAGGGGTGGTGGCTGAAGCTTTCTTT

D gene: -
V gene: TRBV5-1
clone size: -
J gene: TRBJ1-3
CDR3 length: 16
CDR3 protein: CASSFSGEGGRDTIYF
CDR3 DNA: TGCGCCAGCAGCTTTTCGGGCGAAGGGGGTCGAGACACCATATATTTT

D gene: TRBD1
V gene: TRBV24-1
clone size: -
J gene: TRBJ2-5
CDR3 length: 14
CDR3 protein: CATGGTGGEQTQYF
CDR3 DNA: TGTGCCACCGGCGGGACAGGGGGCGAACAGACCCAGTACTTC

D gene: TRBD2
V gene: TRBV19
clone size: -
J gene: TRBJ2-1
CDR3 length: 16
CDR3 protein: CASSRRELASDNEQFF
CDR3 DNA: TGTGCCAGTAGTCGGCGGGAACTAGCGTCCGACAATGAGCAGTTCTTC

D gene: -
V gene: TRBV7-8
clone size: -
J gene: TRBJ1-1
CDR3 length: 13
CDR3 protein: CASSFTIGGEAFF
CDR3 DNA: TGTGCCAGCAGCTTCACTATAGGGGGAGAAGCTTTCTTT

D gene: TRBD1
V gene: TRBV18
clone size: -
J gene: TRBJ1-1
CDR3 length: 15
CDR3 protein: CASSPSTGELTEAFF
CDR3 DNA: TGTGCCAGCTCACCATCGACAGGGGAGTTAACTGAAGCTTTCTTT

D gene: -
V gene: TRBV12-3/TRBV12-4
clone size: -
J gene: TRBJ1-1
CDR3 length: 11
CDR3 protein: CASSPDTEAFF
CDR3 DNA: TGTGCCAGCAGTCCCGACACTGAAGCTTTCTTT

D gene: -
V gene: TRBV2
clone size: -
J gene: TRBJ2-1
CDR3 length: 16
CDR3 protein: CASSPESSGSYNEQFF
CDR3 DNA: TGTGCCAGCAGCCCTGAGAGTAGCGGCTCCTACAATGAGCAGTTCTTC

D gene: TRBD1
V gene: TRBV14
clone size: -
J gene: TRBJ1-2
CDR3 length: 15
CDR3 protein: CASSHKGQGENGYTF
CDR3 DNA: TGTGCCAGCAGCCATAAGGGACAGGGTGAGAATGGCTACACCTTC

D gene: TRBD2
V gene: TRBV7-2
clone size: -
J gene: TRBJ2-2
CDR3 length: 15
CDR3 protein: CASADGGAGTGELFF
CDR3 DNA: TGTGCCAGCGCCGACGGGGGGGCTGGCACCGGGGAGCTGTTTTTT

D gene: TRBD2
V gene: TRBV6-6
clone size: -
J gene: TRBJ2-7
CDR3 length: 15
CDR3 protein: CASSYASGSTYEQYF
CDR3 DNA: TGTGCCAGCAGTTACGCTAGCGGGAGTACTTACGAGCAGTACTTC

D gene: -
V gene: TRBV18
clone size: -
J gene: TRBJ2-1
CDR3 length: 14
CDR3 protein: CASSPLGIYNEQFF
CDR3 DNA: TGTGCCAGCTCACCCCTGGGCATCTACAATGAGCAGTTCTTC

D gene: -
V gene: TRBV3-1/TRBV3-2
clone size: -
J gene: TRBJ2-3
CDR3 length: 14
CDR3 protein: CASSQPGHTDTQYF
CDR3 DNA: TGTGCCAGCAGCCAGCCGGGACACACAGATACGCAGTATTTT

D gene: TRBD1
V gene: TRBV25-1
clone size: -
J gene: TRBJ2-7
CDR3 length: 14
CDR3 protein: CASSRAGTEYEQYF
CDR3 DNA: TGTGCCAGCAGCAGAGCCGGGACAGAATACGAGCAGTACTTC

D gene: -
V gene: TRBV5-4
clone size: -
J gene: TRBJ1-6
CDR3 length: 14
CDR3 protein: CASSLYGDNSPLHF
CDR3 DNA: TGTGCCAGCAGCTTGTACGGAGATAATTCACCCCTCCACTTT

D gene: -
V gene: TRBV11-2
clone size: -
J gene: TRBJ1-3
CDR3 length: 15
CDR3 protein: CASSPQGLSGNTIYF
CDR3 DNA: TGTGCCAGCAGTCCACAGGGCCTCTCTGGAAACACCATATATTTT

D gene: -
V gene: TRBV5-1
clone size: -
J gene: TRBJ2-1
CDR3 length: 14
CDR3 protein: CASSLVPSYNEQFF
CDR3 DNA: TGCGCCAGCAGCTTGGTTCCTTCCTACAATGAGCAGTTCTTC

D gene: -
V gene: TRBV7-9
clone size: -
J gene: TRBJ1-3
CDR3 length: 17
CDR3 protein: CASSLMGAGESGNTIYF
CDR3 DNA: TGTGCCAGCAGCTTAATGGGTGCGGGGGAATCTGGAAACACCATATATTTT

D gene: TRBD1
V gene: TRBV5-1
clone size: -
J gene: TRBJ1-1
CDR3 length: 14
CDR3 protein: CASSPQGVNTEAFF
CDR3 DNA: TGCGCCAGCAGCCCCCAGGGGGTGAACACTGAAGCTTTCTTT

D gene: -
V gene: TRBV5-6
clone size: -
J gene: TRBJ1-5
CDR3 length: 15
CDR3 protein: CASSLGIREGQPQHF
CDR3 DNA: TGTGCCAGCAGCTTGGGGATCAGGGAGGGTCAGCCCCAGCATTTT

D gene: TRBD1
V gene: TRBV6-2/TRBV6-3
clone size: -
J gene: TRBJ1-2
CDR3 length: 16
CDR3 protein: CASSYSRDRQNYGYTF
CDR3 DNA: TGTGCCAGCAGTTACTCCCGGGACAGGCAAAACTATGGCTACACCTTC

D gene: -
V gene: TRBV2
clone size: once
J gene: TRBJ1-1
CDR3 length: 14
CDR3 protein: CASSREGGNTEAFF
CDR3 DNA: TGTGCCAGCAGCCGGGAGGGAGGGAACACTGAAGCTTTCTTT

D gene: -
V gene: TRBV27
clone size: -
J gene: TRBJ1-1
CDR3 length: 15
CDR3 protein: CASSAAWGGMTEAFF
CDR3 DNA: TGTGCCAGCAGCGCAGCCTGGGGGGGCATGACGGAAGCTTTCTTT

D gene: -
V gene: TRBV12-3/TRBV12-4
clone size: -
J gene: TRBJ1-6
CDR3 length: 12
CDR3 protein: CASSFTGMALHF
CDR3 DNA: TGTGCCAGCAGTTTTACAGGGATGGCTCTCCACTTT

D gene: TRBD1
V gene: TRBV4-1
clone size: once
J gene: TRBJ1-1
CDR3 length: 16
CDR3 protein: CASSPGGTGHLAEAFF
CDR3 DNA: TGCGCCAGCAGCCCCGGAGGGACAGGGCATCTCGCTGAAGCTTTCTTT

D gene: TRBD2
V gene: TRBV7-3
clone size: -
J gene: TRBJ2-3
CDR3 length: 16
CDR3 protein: CASSPGLAGATDTQYF
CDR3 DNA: TGTGCCAGCAGCCCCGGACTAGCGGGAGCCACAGATACGCAGTATTTT

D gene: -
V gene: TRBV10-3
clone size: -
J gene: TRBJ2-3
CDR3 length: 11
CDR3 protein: CAIGDSDTQYF
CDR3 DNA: TGTGCCATCGGGGACTCAGATACGCAGTATTTT

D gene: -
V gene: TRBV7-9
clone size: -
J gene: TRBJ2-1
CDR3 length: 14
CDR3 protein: CASSLDRGDNEQFF
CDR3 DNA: TGTGCCAGCAGCTTAGATCGGGGTGACAATGAGCAGTTCTTC

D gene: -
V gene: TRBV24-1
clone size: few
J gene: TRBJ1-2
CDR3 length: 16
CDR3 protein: CATSDSWAANGYGYTF
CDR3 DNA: TGTGCCACCAGTGATTCTTGGGCAGCAAACGGCTATGGCTACACCTTC

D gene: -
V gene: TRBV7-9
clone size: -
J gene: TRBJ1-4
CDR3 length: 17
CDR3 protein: CASSLVEGRRSNEKLFF
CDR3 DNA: TGTGCCAGCAGCTTAGTTGAGGGGAGGAGATCTAATGAAAAACTGTTTTTT

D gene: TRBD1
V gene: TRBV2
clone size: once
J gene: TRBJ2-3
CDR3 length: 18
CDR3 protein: CASSESAGGFGRTDTQYF
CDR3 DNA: TGTGCCAGCAGTGAAAGTGCAGGGGGCTTCGGTCGGACAGATACGCAGTATTTT

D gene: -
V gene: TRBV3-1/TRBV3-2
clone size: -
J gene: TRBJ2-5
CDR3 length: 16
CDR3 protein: CASSPSLPGVGETQYF
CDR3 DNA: TGTGCCAGCAGCCCATCTCTCCCGGGAGTGGGTGAGACCCAGTACTTC

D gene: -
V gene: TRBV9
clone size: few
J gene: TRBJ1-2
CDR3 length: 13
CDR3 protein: CASSVGPRTGYTF
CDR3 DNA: TGTGCCAGCAGCGTAGGGCCAAGGACAGGCTACACCTTC

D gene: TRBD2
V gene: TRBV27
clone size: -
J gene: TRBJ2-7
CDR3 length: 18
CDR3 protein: CASSPTPLSSGSSYEQYF
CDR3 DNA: TGTGCCAGCAGTCCGACCCCCCTCTCTAGCGGGAGTTCGTACGAGCAGTACTTC

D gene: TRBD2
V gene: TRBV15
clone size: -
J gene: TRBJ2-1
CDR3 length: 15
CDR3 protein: CATQGGKLAVNEQFF
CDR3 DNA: TGTGCCACCCAGGGCGGGAAACTAGCGGTGAATGAGCAGTTCTTC

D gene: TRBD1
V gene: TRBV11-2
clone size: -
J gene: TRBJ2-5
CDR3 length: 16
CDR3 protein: CASSSVGTGKQETQYF
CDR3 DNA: TGTGCCAGCAGCTCCGTCGGGACAGGCAAACAAGAGACCCAGTACTTC

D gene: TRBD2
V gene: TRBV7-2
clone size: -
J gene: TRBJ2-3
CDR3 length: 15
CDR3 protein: CASSLGRGDTDTQYF
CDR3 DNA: TGTGCCAGCAGCTTAGGACGGGGGGACACAGATACGCAGTATTTT

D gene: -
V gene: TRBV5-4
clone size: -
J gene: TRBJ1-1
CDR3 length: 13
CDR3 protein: CASSFEGATEAFF
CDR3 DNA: TGTGCCAGCAGCTTCGAAGGGGCCACTGAAGCTTTCTTT

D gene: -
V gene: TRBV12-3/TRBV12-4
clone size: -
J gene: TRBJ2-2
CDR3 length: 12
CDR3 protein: CASSGGAGELFF
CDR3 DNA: TGTGCCAGCAGTGGAGGGGCCGGGGAGCTGTTTTTT

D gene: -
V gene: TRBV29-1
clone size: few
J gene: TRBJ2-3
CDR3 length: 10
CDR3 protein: CSVEEGQQYF
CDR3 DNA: TGCAGCGTTGAAGAGGGACAGCAGTATTTT